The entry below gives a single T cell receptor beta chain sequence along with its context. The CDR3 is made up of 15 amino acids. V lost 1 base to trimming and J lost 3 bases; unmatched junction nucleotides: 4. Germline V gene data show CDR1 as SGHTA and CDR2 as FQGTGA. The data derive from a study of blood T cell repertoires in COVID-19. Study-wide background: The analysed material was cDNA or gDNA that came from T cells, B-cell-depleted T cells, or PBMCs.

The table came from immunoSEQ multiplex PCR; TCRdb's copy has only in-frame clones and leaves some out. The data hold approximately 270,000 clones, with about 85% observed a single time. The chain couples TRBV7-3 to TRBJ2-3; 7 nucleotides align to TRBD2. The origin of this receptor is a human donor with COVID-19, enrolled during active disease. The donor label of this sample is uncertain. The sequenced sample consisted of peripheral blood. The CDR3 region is CASSLISGVTDTQYF. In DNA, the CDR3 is TGTGCCAGCAGCTTAATCAGCGGGGTTACAGATACGCAGTATTTT. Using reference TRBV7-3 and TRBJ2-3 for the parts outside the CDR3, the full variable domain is GAGVSQTPSNKVTEKGKYVELRCDPISGHTALYWYRQSLGQGPEFLIYFQGTGAADDSGLPNDRFFAVRPEGSVSTLKIQRTERGDSAVYLCASSLISGVTDTQYFGPGTRLTVL.